The 16 T cell receptor beta chains below were found in one sample sequenced in a study of blood T cell repertoires in COVID-19. The data were produced by immunoSEQ multiplex PCR, yet TCRdb's version contains in-frame clones alone and is incomplete. The data hold 40,000 to 45,000 clones, with roughly nine tenths observed a single time. Sequencing was performed on peripheral blood. Receptors originate from a human donor in a cohort sampled during active COVID-19.

The chain has TRBV7-2 and TRBJ2-1; tentative D call: TRBD2 (6 bases). The V gene's germline CDR1 is SGHTA and CDR2 FQGNSA. The CDR3 spans 14 residues. Trimming stripped 5 bases from V and 1 base from J, with 9 bases between. The CDR3, as DNA: TGTGCCAGCAGCCCCGGGGGATCCTACAATGAGCAGTTCTTC. It is translated as CASSPGGSYNEQFF.

Only one count was recorded for this clone. The chain carries TRBV7-8 and TRBJ2-5; 11 nucleotides line up with TRBD2. Germline trimming cut 4 bases from V and 2 bases from J; bases unmatched to any gene: 0. The CDR3 has 14 amino acids. Germline values: CDR1 SGHVS, CDR2 FQNEAQ. CDR3 sequence (DNA): TGTGCCAGCAGCTGGACTAGCGGGCAAGAGACCCAGTACTTC. It is translated as CASSWTSGQETQYF. The whole variable domain, filled in from reference TRBV7-8 and TRBJ2-5, reads GAGVSQSPRYKVAKRGQDVALRCDPISGHVSLFWYQQALGQGPEFLTYFQNEAQLDKSGLPSDRFFAERPEGSVSTLKIQRTQQEDSAVYLCASSWTSGQETQYFGPGTRLLVL.

This clone has only one observation. The rearrangement links TRBV6-5 to TRBJ1-6, with 9 bases fitting TRBD1. Germline CDR1 MNHEY, CDR2 SVGAGI. Trimming removed 6 bases from V and 16 bases from J; junction bases left unmatched: 7. The CDR3 has 12 residues. The CDR3 sequence: CASRHPGQGLHF. CDR3 nucleotides: TGTGCCAGCAGACACCCAGGACAGGGGCTCCACTTT.

The chain links TRBV6-5 to TRBJ2-1; possibly TRBD2 for D (6 bases). The CDR3 sequence is 13 residues long. V lost 7 bases and J lost 2, with 9 bases in between. Germline lookup yields CDR1 MNHEY and CDR2 SVGAGI. As DNA, the CDR3 is TGTGCCAGCAATAGCGGACCCTACAATGAGCAGTTCTTC. This sequence encodes CASNSGPYNEQFF.

This rearrangement joins TRBV25-1 to TRBJ1-2, with 7 bases aligning to TRBD1. V lost 4 bases, J lost 4 bases, and 9 bases stayed unmatched. CDR1 and CDR2 (germline): MGHDK, SYGVNS. The CDR3 is made up of 15 amino acids. CDR3 nucleotides: TGTGCCAGCAGTGCTGGGACAGATGCAATCTATGGCTACACCTTC. Its protein is CASSAGTDAIYGYTF.

This clone has just one count. This chain uses TRBV12-3 or TRBV12-4 with TRBJ2-7; D call uncertain. This CDR3 has 13 residues. Trimming removed 3 bases at V and 6 bases at J, with 12 bases between. The CDR3 loop reads CASSLSSRLEQYF. As DNA, the CDR3 is TGTGCCAGCAGTTTGTCGAGCAGGCTCGAGCAGTACTTC.

The chain couples TRBV7-8 to TRBJ2-1; TRBD2 aligns across 10 bases. The germline V gene encodes CDR1 SGHVS and CDR2 FQNEAQ. V trimming: 1 base; J trimming: 4 bases; junction bases outside the gene matches: 7. This CDR3 spans 17 amino acids. The CDR3 reads CASSLGLAGGTYNEQFF. The CDR3 DNA follows: TGTGCCAGCAGCTTAGGCTTAGCGGGGGGCACATACAATGAGCAGTTCTTC.

V gene TRBV5-1 combines with J gene TRBJ2-3; unclear D gene. Germline values: CDR1 SGHRS, CDR2 YFSETQ. This CDR3 contains 14 residues. Trimming left V 0 bases short and J 10 bases short, with 15 bases between. The CDR3, as DNA: TGCGCCAGCAGCTTGGCCCTCCCCTCTGAGGCGCAGTATTTT. This translates into CASSLALPSEAQYF.

This clone was counted only a few times. The CDR3, as DNA: TGCAGCTCAACGGGAAAGGGCACAGATACGCAGTATTTT. It is translated as CSSTGKGTDTQYF. The V and J genes are TRBV29-1 and TRBJ2-3, with D possibly TRBD2 on 5 matching bases. Germline-derived CDR1 and CDR2 are SQVTM and ANQGSEA. Trimming pared 8 bases from V and 1 base from J, leaving 13 bases between. The CDR3 runs to 13 residues.

This clone was detected once. The V and J genes are TRBV3-1 (or the pseudogene TRBV3-2) and TRBJ1-4, with TRBD1 as a possible D gene (6 bases). Deletions cut 4 bases from V and 7 bases from J, with 16 bases between. Germline CDR1 reads LGHDT; CDR2 reads YNNKEL (reference sequence). This CDR3 region has 15 residues. The CDR3 bases are TGTGCCAGCAGCCTAGGGACACACGTAGGTGAAAAACTGTTTTTT. Translation gives CASSLGTHVGEKLFF.

The chain is built from TRBV29-1 and TRBJ2-7, with 7 bases matching TRBD2. CDR1 and CDR2 (germline): SQVTM, ANQGSEA. Unmatched junction bases numbered 9, after V lost 6 bases and J lost 4 bases. The CDR3 loop spans 13 amino acids. Here the CDR3 DNA reads TGCAGCGTGTCTGCGGGGGACCGATACGAGCAGTACTTC. It codes for CSVSAGDRYEQYF.

The J gene is TRBJ1-2, the V gene TRBV29-1, with a possible D match to TRBD1 (6 bases). Germline CDR1 and CDR2: SQVTM and ANQGSEA. Trimming cost V 4 bases and J 0 bases, with 15 bases left between them. CDR3 length equals 15 residues. This chain's CDR3 is CSVAGAEGTNYGYTF. The CDR3 DNA is TGCAGCGTTGCAGGGGCAGAGGGGACTAACTATGGCTACACCTTC.

The chain couples TRBV9 to TRBJ2-7; D is perhaps TRBD1 (5 bases). The CDR3 covers 14 residues. Germline values: CDR1 SGDLS, CDR2 YYNGEE. Trimming took off 4 bases at V and 6 bases at J, with 17 bases between the two ends. CDR3 sequence (DNA): TGTGCCAGCAGCTTAACCCAGGTTGGGGCCGAGCAGTACTTC. This gives the protein CASSLTQVGAEQYF.

The chain employs TRBV11-3 and TRBJ2-5; maybe TRBD2 (7 bases). This CDR3 region has 16 residues. The germline CDR1 and CDR2 sequences are SGHNT and YENEEA. V lost 1 base and J lost 2, with 14 bases in between. This CDR3 reads CASSLGVAGAQETQYF. CDR3 DNA sequence: TGTGCCAGCAGCTTAGGCGTGGCGGGGGCTCAAGAGACCCAGTACTTC.

This clone was recorded only once. The chain employs TRBV7-9 and TRBJ1-6; 9 bases line up with TRBD1. CDR3 length: 16 residues. Per the germline V gene, CDR1 is SEHNR and CDR2 is FQNEAQ (reference sequence). Trimming took 0 bases from V and 3 from J; bases not matched to a gene: 0. In DNA, the CDR3 is TGTGCCAGCAGCTTAGCGACAGGGGGCTATAATTCACCCCTCCACTTT. Its translation: CASSLATGGYNSPLHF.

The V gene is TRBV3-1 (or the pseudogene TRBV3-2), the J gene TRBJ2-7, with TRBD1 identical over 8 bases. With 3 bases clipped from V and 5 bases from J, the junction kept 6 bases outside the gene matches. CDR3 length: 14 amino acids. Germline-derived CDR1 and CDR2 are LGHDT and YNNKEL (reference sequence). The CDR3 region has the DNA TGTGCCAGCAGCCATCCAGGGGGCGAGAACGAGCAGTACTTC. Translating gives CASSHPGGENEQYF.